The sequence of this T cell receptor beta chain was determined in a study of radiation and T cells in renal cell carcinoma. Time point meaning: blood 2 weeks post-SBRT. The sample's treatment: 15 Gy SBRT to primary tumor, nephrectomy 4 weeks later. The patient's renal cell carcinoma had clear cell pathology. The repertoire was sequenced with immunoSEQ multiplex PCR; TCRdb's copy has only in-frame clones and lacks some. The table lists roughly 140,000 clones, over 80% of them singletons. The table lists this clone with a count of one. Its specificity is unknown. The germline V gene encodes CDR1 SGHDT and CDR2 YYEEEE. With V trimmed by 5 bases and J by 3 bases, 17 bases remained unmatched. The CDR3 sequence is 19 residues long. Regarding the study as a whole: In blood, top tumor clones expanded by 2 weeks, shrinking by 4. Without pretreatment biopsies, baseline tumor clonotype presence was undetermined.

This TCR was recovered from a woman aged 45-65 years with renal cell carcinoma. The input for sequencing was blood, taken from a patient whose treatment included radiotherapy and nephrectomy. The V call is TRBV5-6, the J call TRBJ2-1; 10 positions match TRBD1. As DNA, the CDR3 is TGTGCCAGCAGTTCACCCGGGGCGTGGACAGGGGGAATCTACAATGAGCAGTTCTTC. Translated: CASSSPGAWTGGIYNEQFF.